The source of this T cell receptor beta chain is a study of spatial heterogeneity in lung cancer. The time point denotes: sample taken at primary tumor resection. CDR3 length equals 10 residues. With 7 bases removed from V and 6 bases from J, the gap between germline ends came to 9 bases. The germline gives CDR1 SQVTM, CDR2 ANQGSEA. This clonotype has at least ten counts. TCRdb re-analysed the 5' RACE reads in MiXCR, keeping a single row per CDR3 protein. The sample includes about 61,000 distinct CDR3 sequences, under 7.5% of them seen just once. The clonotype was recovered from a female donor with early-stage non-small cell lung cancer. The source material was PBMCs, sampled at surgery. The genes are TRBV29-1 and TRBJ2-5; unclear D gene. The CDR3 nucleotides read TGCAGCGCCGAAACACAGACCCAGTACTTC. This translates into CSAETQTQYF.